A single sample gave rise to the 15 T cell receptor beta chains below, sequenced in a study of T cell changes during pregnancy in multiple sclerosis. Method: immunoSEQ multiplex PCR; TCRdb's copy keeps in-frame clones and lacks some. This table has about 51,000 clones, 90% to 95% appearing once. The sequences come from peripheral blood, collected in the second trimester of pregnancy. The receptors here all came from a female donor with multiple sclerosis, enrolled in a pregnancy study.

This CDR3 is CASSQDRLGNTIYF. The CDR3 DNA reads TGTGCCAGCAGCCAAGACAGGCTAGGAAACACCATATATTTT. J is TRBJ1-3 and V is TRBV6-5; D perhaps matches TRBD1 (6 bases). CDR3 length: 14 amino acids. Trimming stripped 6 bases from V and 4 bases from J, with 13 bases between. Germline V gives CDR1 MNHEY, CDR2 SVGAGI.

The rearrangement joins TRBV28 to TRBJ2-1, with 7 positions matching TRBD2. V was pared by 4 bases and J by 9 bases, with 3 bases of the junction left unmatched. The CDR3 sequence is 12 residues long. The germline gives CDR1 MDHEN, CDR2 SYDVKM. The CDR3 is CASSSTGGEQFF. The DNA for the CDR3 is TGTGCCAGCAGTTCGACGGGGGGTGAGCAGTTCTTC.

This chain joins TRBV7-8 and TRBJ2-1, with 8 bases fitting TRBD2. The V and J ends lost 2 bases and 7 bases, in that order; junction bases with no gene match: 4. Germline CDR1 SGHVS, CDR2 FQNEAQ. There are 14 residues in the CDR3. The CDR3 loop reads CASSLIGLANEQFF. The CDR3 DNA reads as TGTGCCAGCAGCTTAATCGGACTAGCTAATGAGCAGTTCTTC.

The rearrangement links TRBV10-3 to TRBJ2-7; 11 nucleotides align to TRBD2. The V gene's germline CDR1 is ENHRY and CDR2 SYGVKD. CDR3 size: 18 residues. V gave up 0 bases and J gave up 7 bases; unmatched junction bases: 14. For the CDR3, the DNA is TGTGCCATCAGTGAGTCCAAAAACGGACTAGCGGGTCCGAAAGAGCAGTACTTC. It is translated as CAISESKNGLAGPKEQYF.

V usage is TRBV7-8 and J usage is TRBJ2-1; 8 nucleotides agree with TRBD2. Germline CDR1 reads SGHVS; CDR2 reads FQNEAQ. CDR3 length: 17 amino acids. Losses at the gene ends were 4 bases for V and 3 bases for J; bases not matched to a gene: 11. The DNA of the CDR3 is TGTGCCAGCAGCTCAGCTATAGGTAGCGGGGTCTACAATGAGCAGTTCTTC. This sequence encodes CASSSAIGSGVYNEQFF.

The CDR3 region has the DNA TGTGCCAGCAGCCCTCGCCTGGGACAGGGGGCGCCTGGGGACTATGGCTACACCTTC. Protein product: CASSPRLGQGAPGDYGYTF. The J gene is TRBJ1-2, the V gene TRBV5-5, with 12 positions matching TRBD1. Germline V gene sequence: CDR1 SGHKS, CDR2 YYEKEE (reference sequence). The CDR3 is 19 amino acids. V lost 4 bases, J lost 3 bases, and 16 bases stayed unmatched.

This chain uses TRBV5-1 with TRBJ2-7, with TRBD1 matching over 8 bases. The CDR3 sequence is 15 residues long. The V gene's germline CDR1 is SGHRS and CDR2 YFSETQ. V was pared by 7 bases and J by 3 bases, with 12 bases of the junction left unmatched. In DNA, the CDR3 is TGCGCCAGCTCGCGGGATGGGACAGGAGTCTACGAGCAGTACTTC. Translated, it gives CASSRDGTGVYEQYF.

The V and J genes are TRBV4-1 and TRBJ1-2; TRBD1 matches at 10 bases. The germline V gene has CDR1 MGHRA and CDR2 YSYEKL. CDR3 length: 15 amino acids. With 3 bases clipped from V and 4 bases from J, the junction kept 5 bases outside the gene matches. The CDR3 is CASSQVGQGSYGYTF. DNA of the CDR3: TGCGCCAGCAGCCAGGTGGGACAGGGGAGCTATGGCTACACCTTC.

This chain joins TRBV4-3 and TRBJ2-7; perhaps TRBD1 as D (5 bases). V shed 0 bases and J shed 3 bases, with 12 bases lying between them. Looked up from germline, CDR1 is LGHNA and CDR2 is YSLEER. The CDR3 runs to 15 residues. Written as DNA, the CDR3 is TGCGCCAGCAGCCAAGATCAGGGATCCATCTACGAGCAGTACTTC. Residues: CASSQDQGSIYEQYF.

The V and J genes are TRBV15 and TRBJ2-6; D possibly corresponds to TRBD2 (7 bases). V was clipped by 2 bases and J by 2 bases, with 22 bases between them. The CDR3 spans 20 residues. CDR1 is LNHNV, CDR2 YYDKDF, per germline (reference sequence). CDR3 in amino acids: CATSRSTWGGPFPGANVLTF. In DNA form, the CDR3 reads TGTGCCACCAGCAGATCTACCTGGGGGGGCCCCTTTCCTGGGGCCAACGTCCTGACTTTC.

The CDR3 nucleotides read TGTGCCAGCAGCTTATTCGGCGGGAGCGGAGAGACCCAGTACTTC. It encodes CASSLFGGSGETQYF. This chain links TRBV7-2 with TRBJ2-5; 7 bases agree with TRBD2. The V segment lost 2 bases and the J segment 4 bases; nucleotides outside the gene matches: 7. In germline, CDR1 is SGHTA, CDR2 FQGNSA. This CDR3 is built from 15 residues.

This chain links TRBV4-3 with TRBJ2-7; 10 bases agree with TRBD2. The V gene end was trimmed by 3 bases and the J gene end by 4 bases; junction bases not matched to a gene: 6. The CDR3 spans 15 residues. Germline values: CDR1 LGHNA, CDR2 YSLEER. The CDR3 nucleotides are TGCGCCAGCAGCCATTCAGCGGGAGGGCCTTACGAGCAGTACTTC. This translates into CASSHSAGGPYEQYF.

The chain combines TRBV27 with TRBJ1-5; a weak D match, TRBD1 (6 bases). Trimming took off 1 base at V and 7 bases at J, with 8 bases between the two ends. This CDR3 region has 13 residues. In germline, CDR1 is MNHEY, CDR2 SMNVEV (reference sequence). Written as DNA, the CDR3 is TGTGCCAGCAGTTTATTTGGGGGCCAGCCCCAGCATTTT. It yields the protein CASSLFGGQPQHF.

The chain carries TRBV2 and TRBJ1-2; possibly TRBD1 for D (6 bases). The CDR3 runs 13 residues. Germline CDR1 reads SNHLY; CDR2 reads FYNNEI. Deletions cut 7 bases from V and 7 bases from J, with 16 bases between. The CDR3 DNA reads TGTGCCAGCAACGGACAGCTCCTTGGTGGCTACACCTTC. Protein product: CASNGQLLGGYTF.

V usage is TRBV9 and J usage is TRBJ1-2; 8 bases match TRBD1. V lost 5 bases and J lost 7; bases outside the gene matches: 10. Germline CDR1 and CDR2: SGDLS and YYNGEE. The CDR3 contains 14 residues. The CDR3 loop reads CASRAGQGVGGYTF. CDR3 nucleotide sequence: TGTGCCAGCAGAGCCGGACAGGGAGTAGGTGGCTACACCTTC.